The 10 T cell receptor beta chains below come from one sample, sequenced in a study of identical twins. Each CDR3 protein gets one entry after TCRdb re-called the 5' RACE reads with MiXCR. The sample holds 600,000 to 700,000 distinct CDR3 sequences; about 20% are singletons and the top ten take approximately 4.5%. In addition, the sample was reused for a study of T cells expressing NK-cell markers.

What was sequenced was PBMCs. The receptor source for this set is a young woman in good health.

V is TRBV12-3 or TRBV12-4 and J is TRBJ1-1, with TRBD1 matching 10 bases. The V and J ends lost 2 bases and 4 bases, in that order; junction bases with no gene match: 7. The length of the CDR3 is 16 residues. In DNA form, the CDR3 reads TGTGCCAGCAGTTTAATGTGGGACAGGGGATTCACTGAAGCTTTCTTT. It codes for CASSLMWDRGFTEAFF.

The table lists this clonotype with a few counts. The V call is TRBV7-2, the J call TRBJ2-1, with TRBD1 identical over 7 bases. The CDR3 spans 12 residues. J lost 9 bases, V lost 5 bases, and 4 bases had no gene match. Germline V gene lookup returns CDR1 SGHTA and CDR2 FQGNSA. In DNA form, the CDR3 reads TGTGCCAGCAGCGTACAGGGGACTGAGCAGTTCTTC. Residues: CASSVQGTEQFF.

This clonotype was seen a few times. V and J are TRBV20-1 and TRBJ2-1, with TRBD2 as a possible D gene (6 bases). Trimming cost V 6 bases and J 0 bases, with 18 bases left between them. Germline values: CDR1 DFQATT, CDR2 SNEGSKA (reference sequence). CDR3 length: 16 residues. CDR3 DNA sequence: TGCAGTGCCAGATCCCCCGACGGGAGCTCCTACAATGAGCAGTTCTTC. This translates into CSARSPDGSSYNEQFF.

V gene TRBV10-2 combines with J gene TRBJ2-7; D gene ambiguous. Germline CDR1 WSHSY, CDR2 SAAADI. V lost 8 bases and J lost 3, with 5 bases in between. CDR3 length: 10 residues. As DNA, the CDR3 is TGCGCCAGCGCCAGCTACGAGCAGTACTTC. Its protein is CASASYEQYF.

The rearrangement links TRBV4-1 to TRBJ2-7; 9 bases align to TRBD1. Germline V CDR1 and CDR2: MGHRA, YSYEKL. The CDR3 loop spans 15 amino acids. J gave up 3 bases and V 5 bases, and 8 bases lay outside the gene matches. CDR3 region: CASSTGTGWVYEQYF. CDR3 DNA: TGCGCCAGCAGCACGGGGACAGGGTGGGTCTACGAGCAGTACTTC.

V is TRBV5-1 and J is TRBJ1-4; D is undetermined. The germline V gene has CDR1 SGHRS and CDR2 YFSETQ. The CDR3 sequence is 15 residues long. The germline V and J ends were trimmed by 0 bases and 6 bases, with 12 bases remaining between them. The CDR3 sequence: CASSLASVGDEKLFF. The CDR3 region has the DNA TGCGCCAGCAGCTTGGCTTCCGTAGGAGATGAAAAACTGTTTTTT. The entire variable domain, with the rest obtained from reference TRBV5-1 and TRBJ1-4, is as follows: KAGVTQTPRYLIKTRGQQVTLSCSPISGHRSVSWYQQTPGQGLQFLFEYFSETQRNKGNFPGRFSGRQFSNSRSEMNVSTLELGDSALYLCASSLASVGDEKLFFGSGTQLSVL.

This clonotype was counted between two and nine times. V is TRBV20-1 and J is TRBJ1-5; D remains ambiguous. Trimming left V 3 bases short and J 2 bases short, with 14 bases between. Germline lookup yields CDR1 DFQATT and CDR2 SNEGSKA (reference sequence). CDR3 length equals 15 residues. This chain's CDR3 is CSASSGWRRNQPQHF. CDR3 nucleotides: TGCAGTGCTAGTTCGGGTTGGCGGCGCAATCAGCCCCAGCATTTT.

This clonotype was found a few times. This chain joins TRBV20-1 and TRBJ2-1; TRBD2 matches 13 bases. Trimming removed 3 bases from V and 9 bases from J; junction bases left unmatched: 14. CDR3 length: 17 residues. CDR1 DFQATT and CDR2 SNEGSKA come from the germline V gene (reference sequence). The chain's CDR3 is CSASRETSGGLSVEQFF. The CDR3 bases are TGCAGTGCTAGTAGGGAGACTAGCGGGGGGTTATCTGTTGAGCAGTTCTTC.

This clonotype showed up just a few times. The chain's CDR3 is CAVSSAGLAVQETQYF. In DNA, the CDR3 is TGTGCCGTTTCCTCGGCCGGACTAGCGGTCCAAGAGACCCAGTACTTC. The chain carries TRBV7-9 and TRBJ2-5; 10 positions agree with TRBD2. The germline V gene has CDR1 SEHNR and CDR2 FQNEAQ (reference sequence). V dropped 11 bases and J dropped 1; count of bases not matched to a gene: 13. This CDR3 spans 16 amino acids.

This clonotype was seen many times. The rearrangement joins TRBV12-3 or TRBV12-4 to TRBJ2-7, with D tentatively TRBD1 (6 bases). The CDR3 length is 14 residues. V was trimmed by 4 bases and J by 0 bases, leaving 10 bases between them. CDR3 nucleotides: TGTGCCAGCAGTTCCCGGGACAACTCCTACGAGCAGTACTTC. Translating gives CASSSRDNSYEQYF.